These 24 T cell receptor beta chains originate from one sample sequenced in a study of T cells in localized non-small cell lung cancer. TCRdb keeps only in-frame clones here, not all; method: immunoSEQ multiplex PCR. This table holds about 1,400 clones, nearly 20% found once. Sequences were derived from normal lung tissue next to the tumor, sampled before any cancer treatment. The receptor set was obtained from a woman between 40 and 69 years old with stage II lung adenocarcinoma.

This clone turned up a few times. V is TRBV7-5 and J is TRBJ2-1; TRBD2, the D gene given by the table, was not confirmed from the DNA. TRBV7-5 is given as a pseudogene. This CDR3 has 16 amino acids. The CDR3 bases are TGTGCCAGCAGCGACCTAGTTGACGGGGGGCGGAATGAGCAGTTCTTC. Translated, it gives CASSDLVDGGRNEQFF.

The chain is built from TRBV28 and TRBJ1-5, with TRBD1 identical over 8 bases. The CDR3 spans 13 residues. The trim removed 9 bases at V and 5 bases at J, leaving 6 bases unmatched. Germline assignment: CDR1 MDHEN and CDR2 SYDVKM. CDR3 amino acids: CARPRGRDQPQHF. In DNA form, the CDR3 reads TGTGCCAGGCCCAGGGGGCGCGATCAGCCCCAGCATTTT. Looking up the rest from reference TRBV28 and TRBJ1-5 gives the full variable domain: DVKVTQSSRYLVKRTGEKVFLECVQDMDHENMFWYRQDPGLGLRLIYFSYDVKMKEKGDIPEGYSVSREKKERFSLILESASTNQTSMYLCARPRGRDQPQHFGDGTRLSIL.

This chain's CDR3 is CASSLHPEIRGSYEQYF. DNA of the CDR3: TGTGCCAGCAGCCTCCATCCCGAAATAAGGGGCTCCTACGAGCAGTACTTC. The rearrangement uses TRBV14 and TRBJ2-7, with a possible D match to TRBD1 (5 bases). There are 17 residues in the CDR3. The V gene's germline CDR1 is SGHDN and CDR2 FVKESK. Trimming pared 4 bases from V and 0 bases from J, leaving 19 bases between.

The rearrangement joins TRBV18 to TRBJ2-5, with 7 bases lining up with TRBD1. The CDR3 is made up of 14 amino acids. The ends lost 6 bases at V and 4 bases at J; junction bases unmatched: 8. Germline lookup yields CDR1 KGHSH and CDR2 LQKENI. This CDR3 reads CASSPAAGGETQYF. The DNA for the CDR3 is TGTGCCAGCTCCCCAGCGGCAGGGGGAGAGACCCAGTACTTC.

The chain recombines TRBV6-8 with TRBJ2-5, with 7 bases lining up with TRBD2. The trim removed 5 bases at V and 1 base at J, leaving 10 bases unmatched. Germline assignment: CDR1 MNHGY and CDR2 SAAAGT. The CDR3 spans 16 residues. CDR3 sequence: CASSHRDYDPQETQYF. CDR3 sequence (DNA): TGTGCCAGCAGTCACCGGGACTATGACCCCCAAGAGACCCAGTACTTC.

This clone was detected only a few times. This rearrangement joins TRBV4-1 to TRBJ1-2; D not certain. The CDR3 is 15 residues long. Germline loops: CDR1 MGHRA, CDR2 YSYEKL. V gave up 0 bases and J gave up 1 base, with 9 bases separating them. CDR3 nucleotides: TGCGCCAGCAGCCAAGACGGCGGCAATAACTATGGCTACACCTTC. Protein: CASSQDGGNNYGYTF.

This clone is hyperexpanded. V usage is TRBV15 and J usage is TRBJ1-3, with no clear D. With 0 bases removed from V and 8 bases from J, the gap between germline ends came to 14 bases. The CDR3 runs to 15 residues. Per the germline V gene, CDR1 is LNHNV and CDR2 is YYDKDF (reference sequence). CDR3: CATSRDRAPLDTIYF. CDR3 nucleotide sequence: TGTGCCACCAGCAGAGATCGTGCTCCCCTGGACACCATATATTTT.

The DNA of the CDR3 is TGTGCCAGCATTCGGGGGACCCAGAGAGCTTTCTTT. Amino acid sequence: CASIRGTQRAFF. This chain joins TRBV28 and TRBJ1-1, with D possibly TRBD1 on 5 matching bases. This CDR3 region has 12 residues. Trimming took 7 bases from V and 10 from J, leaving 16 bases between them. CDR1 MDHEN and CDR2 SYDVKM come from the germline V gene.

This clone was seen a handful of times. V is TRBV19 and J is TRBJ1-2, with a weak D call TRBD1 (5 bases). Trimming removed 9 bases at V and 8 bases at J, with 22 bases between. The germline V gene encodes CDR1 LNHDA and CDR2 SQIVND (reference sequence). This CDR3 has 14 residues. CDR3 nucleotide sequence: TGTGCCAGCGAGTTCATACCGGGACGAGAAGGCTACACCTTC. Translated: CASEFIPGREGYTF.

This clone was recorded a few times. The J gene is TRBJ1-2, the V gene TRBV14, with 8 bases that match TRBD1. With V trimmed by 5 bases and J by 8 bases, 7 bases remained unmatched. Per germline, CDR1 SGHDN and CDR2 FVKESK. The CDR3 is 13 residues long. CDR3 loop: CASSIQGAWGYTF. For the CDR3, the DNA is TGTGCCAGCAGCATCCAGGGGGCGTGGGGCTACACCTTC.

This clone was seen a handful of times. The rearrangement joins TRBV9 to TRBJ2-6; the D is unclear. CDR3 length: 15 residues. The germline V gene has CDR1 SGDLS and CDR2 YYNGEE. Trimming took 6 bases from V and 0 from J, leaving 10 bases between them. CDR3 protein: CASTLGNSGANVLTF. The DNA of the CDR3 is TGTGCCAGCACGTTGGGCAACTCTGGGGCCAACGTCCTGACTTTC. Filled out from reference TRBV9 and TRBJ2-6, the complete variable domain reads DSGVTQTPKHLITATGQRVTLRCSPRSGDLSVYWYQQSLDQGLQFLIQYYNGEERAKGNILERFSAQQFPDLHSELNLSSLELGDSALYFCASTLGNSGANVLTFGAGSRLTVL.

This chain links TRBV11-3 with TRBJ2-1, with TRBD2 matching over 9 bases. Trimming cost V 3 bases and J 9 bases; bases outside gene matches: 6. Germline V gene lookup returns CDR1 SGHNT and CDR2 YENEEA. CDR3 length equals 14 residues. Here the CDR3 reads CASSFAGGDREQFF. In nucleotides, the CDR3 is TGTGCCAGCAGCTTTGCGGGGGGGGATCGTGAGCAGTTCTTC.

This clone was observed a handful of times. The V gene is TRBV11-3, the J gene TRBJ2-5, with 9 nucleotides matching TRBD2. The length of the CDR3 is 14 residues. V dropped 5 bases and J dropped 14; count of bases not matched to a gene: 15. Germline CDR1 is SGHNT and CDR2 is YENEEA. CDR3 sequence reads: CASSPPGAGGRFYF. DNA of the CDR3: TGTGCCAGCAGCCCGCCGGGTGCGGGGGGGCGCTTTTACTTC.

DNA of the CDR3: TGTGCCAGCAGCTCCGGGGGGGCGAATACGCAGTATTTT. It specifies CASSSGGANTQYF. This chain connects TRBV7-8 to TRBJ2-3; the match to TRBD2 covers 8 bases. V shed 4 bases and J 7 bases; nucleotides not matched to a gene: 4. This CDR3 contains 13 residues. The germline gives CDR1 SGHVS, CDR2 FQNEAQ. Full variable domain (remainder filled in from reference TRBV7-8 and TRBJ2-3): GAGVSQSPRYKVAKRGQDVALRCDPISGHVSLFWYQQALGQGPEFLTYFQNEAQLDKSGLPSDRFFAERPEGSVSTLKIQRTQQEDSAVYLCASSSGGANTQYFGPGTRLTVL.

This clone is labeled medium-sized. The CDR3 sequence: CASSQAEGANTEAFF. CDR3 nucleotide sequence: TGTGCCAGCAGCCAAGCGGAGGGGGCGAACACTGAAGCTTTCTTT. V and J are TRBV11-3 and TRBJ1-1, with 7 bases that match TRBD1. The CDR3 spans 15 residues. V dropped 5 bases and J dropped 1; count of bases not matched to a gene: 7. Germline CDR1 SGHNT, CDR2 YENEEA. Combining the CDR3 with reference TRBV11-3 and TRBJ1-1 gives the whole variable domain EAGVVQSPRYKIIEKKQPVAFWCNPISGHNTLYWYLQNLGQGPELLIRYENEEAVDDSQLPKDRFSAERLKGVDSTLKIQPAELGDSAVYLCASSQAEGANTEAFFGQGTRLTVV.

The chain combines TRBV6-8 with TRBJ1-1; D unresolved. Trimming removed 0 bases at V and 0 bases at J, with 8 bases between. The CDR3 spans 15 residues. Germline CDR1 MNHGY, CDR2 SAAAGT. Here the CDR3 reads CASSYSARMNTEAFF. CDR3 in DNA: TGTGCCAGCAGTTACTCGGCAAGAATGAACACTGAAGCTTTCTTT.

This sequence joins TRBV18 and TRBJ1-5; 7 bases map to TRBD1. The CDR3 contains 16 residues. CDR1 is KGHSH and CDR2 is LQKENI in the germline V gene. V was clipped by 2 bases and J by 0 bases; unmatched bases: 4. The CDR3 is CASSPGDSYSNQPQHF. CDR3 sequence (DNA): TGTGCCAGCTCACCAGGGGACAGCTATAGCAATCAGCCCCAGCATTTT.

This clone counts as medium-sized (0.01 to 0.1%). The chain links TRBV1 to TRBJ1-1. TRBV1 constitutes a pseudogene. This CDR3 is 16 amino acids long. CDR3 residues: CASSQEAGARSTEAFF. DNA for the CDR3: TGCGCCAGCAGCCAAGAGGCGGGGGCGCGTTCCACTGAAGCTTTCTTT.

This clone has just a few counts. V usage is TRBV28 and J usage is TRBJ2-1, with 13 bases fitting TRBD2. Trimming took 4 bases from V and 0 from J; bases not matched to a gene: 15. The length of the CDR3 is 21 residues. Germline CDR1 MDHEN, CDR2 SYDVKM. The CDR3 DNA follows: TGTGCCAGCAGTTCCATCCCGGAGACTAGCGGGGGGTACAGCTCCTACAATGAGCAGTTCTTC. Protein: CASSSIPETSGGYSSYNEQFF. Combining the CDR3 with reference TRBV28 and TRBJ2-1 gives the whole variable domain DVKVTQSSRYLVKRTGEKVFLECVQDMDHENMFWYRQDPGLGLRLIYFSYDVKMKEKGDIPEGYSVSREKKERFSLILESASTNQTSMYLCASSSIPETSGGYSSYNEQFFGPGTRLTVL.

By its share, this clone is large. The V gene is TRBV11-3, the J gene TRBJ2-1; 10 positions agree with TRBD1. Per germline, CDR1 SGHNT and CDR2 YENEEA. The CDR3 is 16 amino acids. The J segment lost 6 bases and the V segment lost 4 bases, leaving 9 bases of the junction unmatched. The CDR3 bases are TGTGCCAGCAGCTCGCCGGGACAGGGGTCATTCAATGAGCAGTTCTTC. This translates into CASSSPGQGSFNEQFF.

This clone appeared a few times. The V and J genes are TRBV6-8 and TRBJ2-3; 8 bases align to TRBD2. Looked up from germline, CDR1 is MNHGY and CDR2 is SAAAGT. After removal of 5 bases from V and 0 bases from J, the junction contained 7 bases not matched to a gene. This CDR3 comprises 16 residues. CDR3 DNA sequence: TGTGCCAGCAGTGAGGACGGCGGGGGGAGCACAGATACGCAGTATTTT. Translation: CASSEDGGGSTDTQYF.

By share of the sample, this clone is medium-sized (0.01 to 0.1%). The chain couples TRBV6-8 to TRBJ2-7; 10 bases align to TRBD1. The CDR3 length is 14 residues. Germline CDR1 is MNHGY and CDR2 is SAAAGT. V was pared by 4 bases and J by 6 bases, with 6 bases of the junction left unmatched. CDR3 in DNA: TGTGCCAGCAGTTTGATCGGGACAGGGGTCGAGCAGTACTTC. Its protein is CASSLIGTGVEQYF.

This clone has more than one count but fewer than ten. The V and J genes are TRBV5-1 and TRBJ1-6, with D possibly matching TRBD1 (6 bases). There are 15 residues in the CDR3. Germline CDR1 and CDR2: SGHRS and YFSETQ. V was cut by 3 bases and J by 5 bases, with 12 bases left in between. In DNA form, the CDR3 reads TGCGCCAGCAGCTCCAGGGGCTGGAATAATTCACCCCTCCACTTT. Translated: CASSSRGWNNSPLHF.

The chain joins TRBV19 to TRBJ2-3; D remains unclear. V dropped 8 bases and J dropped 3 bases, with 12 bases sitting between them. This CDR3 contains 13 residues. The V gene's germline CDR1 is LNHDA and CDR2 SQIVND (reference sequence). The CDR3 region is CASSSWDTDTQYF. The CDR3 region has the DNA TGTGCCAGTTCGTCATGGGATACAGATACGCAGTATTTT. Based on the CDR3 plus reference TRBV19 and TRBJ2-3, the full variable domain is DGGITQSPKYLFRKEGQNVTLSCEQNLNHDAMYWYRQDPGQGLRLIYYSQIVNDFQKGDIAEGYSVSREKKESFPLTVTSAQKNPTAFYLCASSSWDTDTQYFGPGTRLTVL.